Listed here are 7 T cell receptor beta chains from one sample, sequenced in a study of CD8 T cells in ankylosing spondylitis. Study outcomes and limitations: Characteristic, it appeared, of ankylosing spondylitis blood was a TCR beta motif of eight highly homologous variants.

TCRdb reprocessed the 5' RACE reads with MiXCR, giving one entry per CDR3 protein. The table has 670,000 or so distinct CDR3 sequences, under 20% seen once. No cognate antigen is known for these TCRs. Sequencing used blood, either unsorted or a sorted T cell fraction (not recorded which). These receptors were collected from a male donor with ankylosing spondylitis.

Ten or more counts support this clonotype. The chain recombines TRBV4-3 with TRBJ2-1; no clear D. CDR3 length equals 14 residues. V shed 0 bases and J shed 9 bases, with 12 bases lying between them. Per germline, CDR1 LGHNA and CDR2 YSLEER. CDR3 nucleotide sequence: TGCGCCAGCAGCCAAGATTGGGATTTGTCTGAGCAGTTCTTC. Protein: CASSQDWDLSEQFF.

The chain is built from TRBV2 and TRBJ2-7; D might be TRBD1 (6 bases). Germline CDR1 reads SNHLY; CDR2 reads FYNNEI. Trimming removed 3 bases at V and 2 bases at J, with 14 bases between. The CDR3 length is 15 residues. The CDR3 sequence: CASSESVGDTYEQYF. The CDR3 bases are TGTGCCAGCAGTGAGTCGGTAGGGGACACCTACGAGCAGTACTTC.

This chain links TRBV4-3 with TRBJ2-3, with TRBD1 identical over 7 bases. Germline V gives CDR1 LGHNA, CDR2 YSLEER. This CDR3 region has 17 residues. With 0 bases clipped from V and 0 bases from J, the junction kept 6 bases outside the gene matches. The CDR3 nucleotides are TGCGCCAGCAGCCAAGAGAGGACAGGACAGAGCACAGATACGCAGTATTTT. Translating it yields CASSQERTGQSTDTQYF.

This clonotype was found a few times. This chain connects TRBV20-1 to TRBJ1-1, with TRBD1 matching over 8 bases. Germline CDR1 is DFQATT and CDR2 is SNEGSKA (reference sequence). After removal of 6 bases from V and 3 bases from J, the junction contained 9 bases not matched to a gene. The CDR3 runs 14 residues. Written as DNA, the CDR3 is TGCAGTGCCCAGAGGACAGGGTATGACACTGAAGCTTTCTTT. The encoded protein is CSAQRTGYDTEAFF.

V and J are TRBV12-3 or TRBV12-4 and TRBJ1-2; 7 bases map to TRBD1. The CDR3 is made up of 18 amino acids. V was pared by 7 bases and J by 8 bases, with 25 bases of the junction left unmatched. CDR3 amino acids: CASTANRRGMIRSRGYTF. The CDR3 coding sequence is TGTGCCAGCACCGCTAACCGCAGGGGGATGATTAGATCACGGGGCTACACCTTC.

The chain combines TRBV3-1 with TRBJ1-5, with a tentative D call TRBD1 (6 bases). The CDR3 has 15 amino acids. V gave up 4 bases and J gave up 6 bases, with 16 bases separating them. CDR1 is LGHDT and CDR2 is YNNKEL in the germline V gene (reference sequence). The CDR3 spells CASSPGGPGSQPQHF. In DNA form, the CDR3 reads TGTGCCAGCAGCCCCGGGGGGCCGGGATCTCAGCCCCAGCATTTT.

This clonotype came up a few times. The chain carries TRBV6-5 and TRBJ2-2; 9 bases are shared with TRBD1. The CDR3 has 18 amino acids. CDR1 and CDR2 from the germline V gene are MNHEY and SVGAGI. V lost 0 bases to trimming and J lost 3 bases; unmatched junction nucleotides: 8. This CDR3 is CASSYSGQGQGDTGELFF. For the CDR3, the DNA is TGTGCCAGCAGTTACTCGGGACAGGGTCAAGGTGACACCGGGGAGCTGTTTTTT.